This TCR beta chain was recorded in a study of low-dose radiotherapy and immunotherapy resistance in tumors. Time point noted: after trial treatment. Treatment specified: LDRT plus nivolumab, ipilimumab, low-dose cyclophosphamide and aspirin (RACIN trial). As their treatment, donors received nivolumab, ipilimumab, aspirin, low-dose cyclophosphamide and low-dose radiotherapy. Primers targeting TRAV and TRBV primed first-strand cDNA, covering alpha and beta chains. TCRs were amplified for 15 to 25 PCR cycles with a constant-region primer and V-primer adapter. The mRNA that was isolated underwent amplification by in vitro transcription. TCRdb reanalysed the reads using MiXCR and keeps one entry per CDR3 protein. The sample comprises some 100,000 distinct CDR3 sequences, 20% of which are singletons, and approximately 4% rests with the top ten. Trimming took off 5 bases at V and 0 bases at J, with 20 bases between the two ends. The CDR3 spans 18 residues. Germline lookup yields CDR1 MNHNY and CDR2 SVGAGI (reference sequence).

The sequencing here drew on PBMCs, taken after low-dose radiotherapy plus immunotherapy. The TCR comes from a male donor with prostate cancer. The V gene is TRBV6-6, the J gene TRBJ2-4; the D gene is possibly TRBD1 (8 bases). In DNA, the CDR3 is TGTGCCAGCAGTCCGGGACAGGTGTTAGCGGGAGCCAAAAACATTCAGTACTTC. Its protein product is CASSPGQVLAGAKNIQYF.